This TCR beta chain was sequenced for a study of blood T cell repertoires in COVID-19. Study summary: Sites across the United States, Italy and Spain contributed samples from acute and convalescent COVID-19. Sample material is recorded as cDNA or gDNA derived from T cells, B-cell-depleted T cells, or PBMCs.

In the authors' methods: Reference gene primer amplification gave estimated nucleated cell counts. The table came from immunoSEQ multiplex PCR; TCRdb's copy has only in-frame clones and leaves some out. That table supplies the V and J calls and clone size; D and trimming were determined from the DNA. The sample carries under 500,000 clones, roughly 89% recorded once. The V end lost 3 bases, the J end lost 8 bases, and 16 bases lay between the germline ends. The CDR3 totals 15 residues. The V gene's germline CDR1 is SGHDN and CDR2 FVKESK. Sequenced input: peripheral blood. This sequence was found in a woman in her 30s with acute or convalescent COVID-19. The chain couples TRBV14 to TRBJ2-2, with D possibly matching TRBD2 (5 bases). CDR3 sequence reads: CASSHPRGLGGELFF. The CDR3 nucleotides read TGTGCCAGCAGCCATCCACGAGGGCTAGGGGGGGAGCTGTTTTTT.